Sequencing of this T cell receptor beta chain was carried out in a study of radiotherapy plus CTLA-4 blockade in lung cancer. At the level of the study: Across the patients, objective responses occurred in about 18%, and disease control in roughly 33%. Points from the study as a whole: An expansion of tumor-derived TCR clones occurred in blood after radiotherapy plus ipilimumab.

Here immunoSEQ multiplex PCR was the method, and the copy in TCRdb shows in-frame clones only, minus some. The sample yields around 82,000 clones, around 78% seen once. With respect to this clone: No antigen is known for it.

Alongside CTLA-4 blockade with ipilimumab, patients with chemo-refractory metastatic non-small-cell lung cancer received focal radiation. The CDR3 covers 15 residues. V trimming: 3 bases; J trimming: 8 bases; junction bases outside the gene matches: 8. Germline V gene data show CDR1 as LNHDA and CDR2 as SQIVND (reference sequence). The TCR sequence derives from a human donor with non-small cell lung cancer whose response to radiotherapy plus ipilimumab could not be evaluated. Some clones in this sample may be carry-over from other donors' samples. The specimen comprised peripheral blood, sampled from a patient treated with radiotherapy plus ipilimumab. V usage is TRBV19 and J usage is TRBJ1-4; 8 nucleotides align to TRBD1. The CDR3 region is CASSIVGQGGEKLFF. Here the CDR3 DNA reads TGTGCCAGTAGTATTGTTGGACAGGGAGGCGAAAAACTGTTTTTT.